This T cell receptor beta chain came from a study of T cell repertoires and leukemia-associated antigens (dated by TCRdb to 2018 to 2020). As for the study more broadly: Per sample, about 5.1 to 7 million read pairs and roughly 3.3 to 5.0 million effective reads were obtained, for roughly 16 million effective reads in total. The study aimed to identify which antigen a TCR Vbeta21 clone previously found in CML patients recognizes, using in vitro peptide stimulation of healthy T cells.

Total RNA was extracted from the cultured T cells with TRIzol reagent. TCRbeta libraries were amplified from RNA using 5' rapid amplification of cDNA ends (5'RACE). Before sequencing, Qubit, an Agilent instrument, and quantitative PCR were used to check library concentration and integrity. Sequencing of qualified libraries was performed on Illumina HiSeq or MiSeq by a commercial service provider. In the source study's methods: TCR sequences in each sample were identified with MiXCR version 1.8.2. Qualified clones required a CDR3 longer than four amino acids, an in-frame nucleotide length, and no stop codon. An effective read was defined as a read containing the complete CDR3 structure. RT-PCR with 24 Vbeta primers, GeneScan spectratyping, and Sanger sequencing were used to validate the expanded clones. TCRdb cleaned the public reads at Q25 with fastp, built clones with MiXCR and kept in-frame beta chains. Records with the same CDR3 protein are collapsed into one entry carrying the most frequent genes and DNA. These V and J calls originate from TCRdb's pipeline instead of the authors' own analysis. In all, the sample holds more than 8,000 distinct CDR3 sequences, and around two fifths of those were seen once. The ten most abundant clones make up around 55% of the sample.

As a first step, the CD3+ T cells were left to rest overnight in RPMI 1640 lacking fetal bovine serum, at around 2.4 million cells/mL. MACS immunomagnetic beads were used, per the manufacturer's instructions, to isolate CD3+ T cells from PBMCs. What the study reported, not specific to this receptor: The antigen specificity and function of the expanded clones were not directly tested, and further investigation of both was required. No significant differences among the four groups were observed in the numbers of Vbeta genes (about 60), Jbeta genes (around 15), VDJ rearrangements, or unique CDR3s.

Between the V and J ends, shortened by 5 bases and 8 bases respectively, the junction contains 4 bases. CDR1 MNHEY and CDR2 SVGEGT are derived from the germline V gene. From its cysteine to its phenylalanine, the CDR3 spans 10 amino acids. Only the CDR3 DNA stays, 30 bases, in frame from base 1. Details on this clonotype: The antigen this receptor binds is unknown. No per-base quality is available; no much larger clone lies one base away.

The sequence joins TRBV6-2 or TRBV6-3 to TRBJ1-5, with no D gene named confidently. The sequence was obtained from a female donor in good health. Sample: CD3+ T cells sorted from blood and cultured. This receptor has the CDR3 CASSAEPQHF. The DNA is as follows: TGTGCCAGCAGTGCTGAGCCCCAGCATTTT.